This is a list of T cell receptor beta chains from one sample in a study of T cell responses to AZD1222 COVID-19 vaccine. The repertoire was sequenced with immunoSEQ multiplex PCR; TCRdb's copy has only in-frame clones and lacks some. The table shows approximately 110,000 clones, with around 82% occurring only once. Sequences were derived from peripheral blood, sampled on day 0 of AZD1222 vaccination. These receptors were collected from an adult in good health. Both conserved end residues are part of each CDR3. The order of the fields is J gene, D gene, V gene, clone size, CDR3 protein, CDR3 DNA. D genes are given only for firm matches. Some rows mark clone size as missing; the rest say once, few, many or name a class of expanded clone.

>TRBJ1-2|TRBD1|TRBV3-1/TRBV3-2|-
CASSPTGGAYYGYTF
TGTGCCAGCAGCCCCACAGGGGGCGCTTACTATGGCTACACCTTC
>TRBJ1-1|-|TRBV2|-
CASSSGNTEAFF
TGTGCCAGCAGCTCGGGGAACACTGAAGCTTTCTTT
>TRBJ2-3|TRBD2|TRBV7-9|-
CASSFRTSGRTDTQYF
TGTGCCAGCAGCTTCAGGACTAGCGGGAGAACAGATACGCAGTATTTT
>TRBJ1-1|-|TRBV5-1|once
CASSLSGTPRGTEAFF
TGCGCCAGCAGCTTATCCGGGACACCGAGAGGGACTGAAGCTTTCTTT
>TRBJ1-4|-|TRBV14|-
CASSRTEEKLFF
TGTGCCAGCAGTCGGACTGAGGAAAAACTGTTTTTT
>TRBJ2-7|TRBD2|TRBV11-1|-
CASSRAGASSEQYF
TGTGCCAGCAGCCGAGCGGGAGCCTCCTCCGAGCAGTACTTC
>TRBJ2-1|TRBD1|TRBV18|-
CASSLGGPYNEQFF
TGTGCCAGCTCGCTAGGGGGCCCCTACAATGAGCAGTTCTTC
>TRBJ1-5|TRBD1|TRBV28|-
CASSPPGQPYQPQHF
TGTGCCAGCAGTCCACCGGGACAGCCTTATCAGCCCCAGCATTTT
>TRBJ1-2|-|TRBV6-5|-
CASSPGPNYGYTF
TGTGCCAGCAGTCCGGGACCGAACTATGGCTACACCTTC
>TRBJ1-3|-|TRBV3-1/TRBV3-2|-
CASSQSRNTIYF
TGTGCCAGCAGCCAAAGCCGAAACACCATATATTTT
>TRBJ1-4|-|TRBV6-1|once
CASSEADEKLFF
TGTGCCAGCAGTGAAGCCGACGAAAAACTGTTTTTT
>TRBJ1-2|TRBD1|TRBV7-9|-
CASWGQAYGYTF
TGTGCCAGCTGGGGACAGGCATATGGCTACACCTTC
>TRBJ1-2|TRBD1|TRBV28|-
CASSLLTGNYGYTF
TGTGCCAGCAGTTTATTGACAGGGAACTATGGCTACACCTTC
>TRBJ2-3|-|TRBV5-1|once
CASSLDDSIGTDTQYF
TGCGCCAGCAGCTTGGATGACAGCATTGGCACAGATACGCAGTATTTT
>TRBJ2-2|-|TRBV6-2/TRBV6-3|-
CASSYSGFGELFF
TGTGCCAGCAGTTACTCTGGGTTCGGGGAGCTGTTTTTT
>TRBJ2-7|-|TRBV4-2|-
CASGGSYEQYF
TGTGCCAGCGGGGGCAGCTACGAGCAGTACTTC
>TRBJ2-1|TRBD2|TRBV28|-
CASSKGSAGGNEQFF
TGTGCCAGCAGTAAGGGGTCGGCGGGGGGCAATGAGCAGTTCTTC